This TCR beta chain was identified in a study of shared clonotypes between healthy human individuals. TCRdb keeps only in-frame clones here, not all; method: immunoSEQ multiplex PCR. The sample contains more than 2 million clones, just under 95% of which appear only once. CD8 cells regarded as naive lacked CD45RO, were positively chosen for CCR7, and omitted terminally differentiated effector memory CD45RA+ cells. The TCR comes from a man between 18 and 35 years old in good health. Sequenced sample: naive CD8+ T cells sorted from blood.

CDR3 sequence: CASSVEGVSSLNEQFF. As DNA, the CDR3 is TGTGCCAGCAGCGTAGAGGGCGTGTCTTCTTTAAATGAGCAGTTCTTC. This sequence joins TRBV9 and TRBJ2-1; D is uncertain. Germline V gene sequence: CDR1 SGDLS, CDR2 YYNGEE. This CDR3 region has 16 residues. Trimming took 0 bases from V and 7 from J, leaving 17 bases between them.